This T cell receptor (beta chain) appears in the sequencing data of a study of T cell responses to AZD1222 COVID-19 vaccine. Study-wide findings and caveats: With dominance at 160-218 and 743-854, vaccine-associated CD4 TCRs spanned spike. Reportedly, nearly half the spike-specific TCRs target unmutated variant regions. The donor group comprised mostly white British people and more females; the analysis possibly underestimated clonal diversity.

Of note for this clone: What it binds is not known.

Using immunoSEQ multiplex PCR, the repertoire was profiled, and TCRdb retains in-frame clones only, with some absent. The data contain some 150,000 clones, 90% of them singletons. The CDR3 totals 17 residues. Germline values: CDR1 LGHDT, CDR2 YNNKEL (reference sequence). Trimming cost V 4 bases and J 2 bases; bases outside gene matches: 14. Sequenced here: peripheral blood, sampled on day 0 of AZD1222 vaccination. The TCR sequence derives from an adult in good health. V usage is TRBV3-1 (or the pseudogene TRBV3-2) and J usage is TRBJ2-7, with 7 positions matching TRBD2. The CDR3 DNA reads as TGTGCCAGCAGCCCCTCCGGCGTGCGGGGGTCCCCCTACGAGCAGTACTTC. It is translated as CASSPSGVRGSPYEQYF.